This T cell receptor (beta chain) appears in the sequencing data of a study of patients and donors after allogeneic stem cell transplantation. The germline V and J ends were trimmed by 0 bases and 1 base, with 12 bases remaining between them. The germline gives CDR1 LGHNT, CDR2 FRNRAP. CDR3 size: 16 residues. This clonotype was seen only a few times. TCRdb analysed the RT-PCR reads with MiXCR anew, one entry per CDR3 protein. Of 80,000 to 90,000 distinct CDR3 sequences in the sample, approximately 49% were seen once. The chain combines TRBV12-5 with TRBJ1-1; D may be TRBD1 (5 bases). Material for sequencing was blood, either unsorted or a sorted T cell fraction (not recorded which). The receptor comes from a human donor who was either an allogeneic HSCT recipient or a stem cell or donor lymphocyte infusion donor (not recorded which). It is not recorded whose cells these are; they may come from a transplant donor. CDR3 nucleotides: TGTGCTAGTGGTTTGGTATATAGGACACCGAACACTGAAGCTTTCTTT. Protein product: CASGLVYRTPNTEAFF.